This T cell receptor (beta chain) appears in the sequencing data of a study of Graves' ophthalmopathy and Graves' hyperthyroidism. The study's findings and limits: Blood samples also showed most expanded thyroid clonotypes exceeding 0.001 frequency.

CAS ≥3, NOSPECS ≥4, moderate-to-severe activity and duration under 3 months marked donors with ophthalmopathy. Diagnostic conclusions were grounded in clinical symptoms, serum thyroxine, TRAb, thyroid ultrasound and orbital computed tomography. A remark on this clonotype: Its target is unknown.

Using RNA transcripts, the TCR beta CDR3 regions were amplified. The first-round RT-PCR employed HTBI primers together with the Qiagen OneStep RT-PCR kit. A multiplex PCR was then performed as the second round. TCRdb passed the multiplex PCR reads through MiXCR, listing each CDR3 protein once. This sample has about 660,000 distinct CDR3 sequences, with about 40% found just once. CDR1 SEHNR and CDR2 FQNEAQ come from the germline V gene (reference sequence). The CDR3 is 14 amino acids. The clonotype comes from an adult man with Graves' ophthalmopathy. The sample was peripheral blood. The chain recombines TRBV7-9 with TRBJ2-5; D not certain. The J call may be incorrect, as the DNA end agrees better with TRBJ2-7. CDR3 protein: CASSPVTLSYEQYF. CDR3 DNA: TGTGCCAGCAGCCCCGTGACTCTCTCCTACGAGCAGTACTTC.